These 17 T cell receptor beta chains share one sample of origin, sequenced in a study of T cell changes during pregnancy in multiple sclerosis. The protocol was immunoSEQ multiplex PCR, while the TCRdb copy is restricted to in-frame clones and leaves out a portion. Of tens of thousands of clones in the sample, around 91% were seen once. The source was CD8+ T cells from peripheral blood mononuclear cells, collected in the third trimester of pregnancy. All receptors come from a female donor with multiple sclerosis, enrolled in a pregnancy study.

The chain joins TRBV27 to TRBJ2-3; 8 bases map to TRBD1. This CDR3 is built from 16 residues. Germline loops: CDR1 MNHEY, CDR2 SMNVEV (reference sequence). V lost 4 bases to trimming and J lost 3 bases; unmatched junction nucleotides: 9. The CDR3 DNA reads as TGTGCCAGCAGTTCCCCCCGACAGGGGAGGACAGATACGCAGTATTTT. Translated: CASSSPRQGRTDTQYF.

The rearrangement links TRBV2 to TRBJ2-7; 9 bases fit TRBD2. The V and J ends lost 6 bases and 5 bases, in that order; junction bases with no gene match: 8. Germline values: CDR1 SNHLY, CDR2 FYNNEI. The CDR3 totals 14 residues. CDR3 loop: CASRSGLAYHEQYF. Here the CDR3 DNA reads TGTGCCAGCAGATCGGGACTAGCTTACCACGAGCAGTACTTC.

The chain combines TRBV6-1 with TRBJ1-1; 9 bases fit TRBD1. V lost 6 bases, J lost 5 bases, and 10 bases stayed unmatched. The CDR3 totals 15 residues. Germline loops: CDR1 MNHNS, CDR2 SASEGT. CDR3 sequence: CASSAGTGHRTEAFF. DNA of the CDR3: TGTGCCAGCAGCGCCGGGACAGGGCACCGTACTGAAGCTTTCTTT.

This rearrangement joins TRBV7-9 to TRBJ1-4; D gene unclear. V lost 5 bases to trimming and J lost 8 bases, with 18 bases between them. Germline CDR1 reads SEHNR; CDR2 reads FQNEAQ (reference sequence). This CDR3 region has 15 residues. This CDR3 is CASSLTPELREKLFF. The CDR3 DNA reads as TGTGCCAGCAGCCTGACTCCCGAACTAAGGGAAAAACTGTTTTTT.

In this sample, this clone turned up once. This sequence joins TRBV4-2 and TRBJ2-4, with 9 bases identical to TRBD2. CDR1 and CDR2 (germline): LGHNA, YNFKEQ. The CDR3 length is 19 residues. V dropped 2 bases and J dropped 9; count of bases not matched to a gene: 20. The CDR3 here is CASSQLEDAERGVRSIQYF. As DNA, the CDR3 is TGTGCCAGCAGCCAACTAGAGGATGCCGAGCGGGGGGTTCGAAGCATTCAGTACTTC.

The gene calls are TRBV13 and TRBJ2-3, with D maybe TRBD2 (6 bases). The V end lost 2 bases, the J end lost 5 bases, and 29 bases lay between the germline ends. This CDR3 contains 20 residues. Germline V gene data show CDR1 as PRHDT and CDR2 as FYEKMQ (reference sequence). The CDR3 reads CASSLSSYLGGDPGIDTQYF. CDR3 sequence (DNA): TGTGCCAGCAGCTTATCCTCCTACTTGGGCGGGGACCCGGGTATAGATACGCAGTATTTT.

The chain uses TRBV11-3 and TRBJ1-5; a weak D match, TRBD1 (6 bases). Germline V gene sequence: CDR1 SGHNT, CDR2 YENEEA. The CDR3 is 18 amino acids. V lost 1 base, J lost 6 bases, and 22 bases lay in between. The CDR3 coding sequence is TGTGCCAGCAGCTTAGCCCCCCTAAACCAGGGGATGGTTCAGCCCCAGCATTTT. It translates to CASSLAPLNQGMVQPQHF.

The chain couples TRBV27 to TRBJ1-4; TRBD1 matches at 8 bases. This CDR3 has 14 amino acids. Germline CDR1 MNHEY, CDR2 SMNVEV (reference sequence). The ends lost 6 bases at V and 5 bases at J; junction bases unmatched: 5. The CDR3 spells CASSSTGVNEKLFF. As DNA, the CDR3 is TGTGCCAGCAGCTCGACAGGGGTGAATGAAAAACTGTTTTTT.

The CDR3 loop is CASSDSATDTQYF. Written as DNA, the CDR3 is TGTGCCAGCAGTGACTCAGCCACAGATACGCAGTATTTT. This chain joins TRBV6-4 and TRBJ2-3; D is ambiguous. The ends were cut back, 0 bases at V and 2 bases at J, with 3 bases in the middle. Germline V gene lookup returns CDR1 MRHNA and CDR2 SNTAGT. This CDR3 contains 13 residues.

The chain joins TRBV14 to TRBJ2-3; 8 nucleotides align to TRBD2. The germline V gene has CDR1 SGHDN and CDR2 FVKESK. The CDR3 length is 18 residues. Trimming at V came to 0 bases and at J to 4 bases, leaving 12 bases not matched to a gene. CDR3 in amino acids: CASSQDDRERERSDTQYF. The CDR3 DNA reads TGTGCCAGCAGCCAAGATGATAGGGAGCGGGAGAGATCAGATACGCAGTATTTT.

This CDR3 is CASSFRTSGGASYNEQFF. CDR3 nucleotide sequence: TGTGCCAGCAGCTTTAGGACTAGCGGGGGGGCCTCCTACAATGAGCAGTTCTTC. The J gene is TRBJ2-1, the V gene TRBV5-4; TRBD2 aligns across 15 bases. The germline gives CDR1 SGHNT, CDR2 YYREEE (reference sequence). V lost 2 bases, J lost 0 bases, and 3 bases stayed unmatched. There are 18 residues in the CDR3. The full variable domain, completed using reference TRBV5-4 and TRBJ2-1, is ETGVTQSPTHLIKTRGQQVTLRCSSQSGHNTVSWYQQALGQGPQFIFQYYREEENGRGNFPPRFSGLQFPNYSSELNVNALELDDSALYLCASSFRTSGGASYNEQFFGPGTRLTVL.

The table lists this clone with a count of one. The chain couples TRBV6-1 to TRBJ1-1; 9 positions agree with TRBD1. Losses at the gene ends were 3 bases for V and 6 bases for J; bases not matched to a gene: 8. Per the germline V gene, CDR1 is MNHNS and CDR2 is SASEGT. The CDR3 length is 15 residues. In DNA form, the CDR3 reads TGTGCCAGCAGTGATGGGACAGGGATGAGGGCTGAAGCTTTCTTT. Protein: CASSDGTGMRAEAFF.

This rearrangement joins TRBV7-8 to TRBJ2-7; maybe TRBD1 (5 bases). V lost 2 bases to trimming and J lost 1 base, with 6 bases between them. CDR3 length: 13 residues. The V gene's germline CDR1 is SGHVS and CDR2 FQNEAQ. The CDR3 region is CASSLKGSYEQYF. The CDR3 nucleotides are TGTGCCAGCAGCTTAAAGGGGTCCTACGAGCAGTACTTC.

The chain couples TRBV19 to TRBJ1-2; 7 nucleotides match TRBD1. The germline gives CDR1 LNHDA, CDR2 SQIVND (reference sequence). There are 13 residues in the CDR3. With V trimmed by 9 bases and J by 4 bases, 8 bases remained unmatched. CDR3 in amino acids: CASNRGEGYGYTF. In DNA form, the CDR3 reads TGTGCCAGCAACAGGGGCGAGGGCTATGGCTACACCTTC.

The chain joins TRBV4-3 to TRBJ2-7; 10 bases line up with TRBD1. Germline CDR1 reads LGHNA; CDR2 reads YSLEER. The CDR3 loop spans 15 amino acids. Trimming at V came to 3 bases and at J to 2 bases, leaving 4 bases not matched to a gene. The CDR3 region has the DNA TGCGCCAGCAGCCACGGACAGGGGGGGACCTACGAGCAGTACTTC. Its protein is CASSHGQGGTYEQYF.

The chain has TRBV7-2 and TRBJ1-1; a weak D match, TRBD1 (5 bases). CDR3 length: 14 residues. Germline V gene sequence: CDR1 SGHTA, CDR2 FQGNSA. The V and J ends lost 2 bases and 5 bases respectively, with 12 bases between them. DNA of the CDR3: TGTGCCAGCAGCTTATTGGGGCTGGAGACTGAAGCTTTCTTT. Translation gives CASSLLGLETEAFF.

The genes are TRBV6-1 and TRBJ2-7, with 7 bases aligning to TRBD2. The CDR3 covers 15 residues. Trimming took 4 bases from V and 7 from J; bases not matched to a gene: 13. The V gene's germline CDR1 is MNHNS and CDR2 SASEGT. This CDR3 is CASSVSSGTSSEQYF. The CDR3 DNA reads TGTGCCAGCAGTGTATCTAGCGGAACCTCTAGTGAGCAGTACTTC.